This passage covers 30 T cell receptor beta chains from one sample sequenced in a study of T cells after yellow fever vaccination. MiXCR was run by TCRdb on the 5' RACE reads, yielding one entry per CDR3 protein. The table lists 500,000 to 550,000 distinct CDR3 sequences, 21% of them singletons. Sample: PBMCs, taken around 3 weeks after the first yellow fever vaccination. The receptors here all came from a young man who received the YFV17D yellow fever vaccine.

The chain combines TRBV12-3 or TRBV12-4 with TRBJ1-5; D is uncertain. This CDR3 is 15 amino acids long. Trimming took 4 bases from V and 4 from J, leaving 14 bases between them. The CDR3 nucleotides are TGTGCCAGCAGTTCGTTGGGCCGTTGGAATCAGCCCCAGCATTTT. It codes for CASSSLGRWNQPQHF.

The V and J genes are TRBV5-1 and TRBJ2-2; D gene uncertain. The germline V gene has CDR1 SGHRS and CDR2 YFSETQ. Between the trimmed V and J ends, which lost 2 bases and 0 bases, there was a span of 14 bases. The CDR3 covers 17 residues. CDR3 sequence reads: CASSFGIPLANTGELFF. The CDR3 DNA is TGCGCCAGCAGCTTTGGCATCCCTCTTGCGAACACCGGGGAGCTGTTTTTT.

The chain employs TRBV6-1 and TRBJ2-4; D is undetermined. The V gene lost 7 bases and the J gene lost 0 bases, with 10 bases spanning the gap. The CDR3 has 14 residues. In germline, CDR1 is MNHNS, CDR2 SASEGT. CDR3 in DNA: TGTGCCAGCAAGGCAGTCCTAGCCAAAAACATTCAGTACTTC. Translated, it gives CASKAVLAKNIQYF.

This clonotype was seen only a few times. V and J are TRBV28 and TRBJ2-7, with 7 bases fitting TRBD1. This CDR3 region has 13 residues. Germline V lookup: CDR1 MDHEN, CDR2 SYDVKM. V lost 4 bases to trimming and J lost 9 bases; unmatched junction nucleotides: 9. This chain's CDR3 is CASSSYRGAGQYF. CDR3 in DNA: TGTGCCAGCAGTTCCTACAGGGGCGCCGGGCAGTACTTC. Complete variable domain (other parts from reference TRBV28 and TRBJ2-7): DVKVTQSSRYLVKRTGEKVFLECVQDMDHENMFWYRQDPGLGLRLIYFSYDVKMKEKGDIPEGYSVSREKKERFSLILESASTNQTSMYLCASSSYRGAGQYFGPGTRLTVT.

CDR3 in amino acids: CASSTSSSGGALEQFF. The CDR3, as DNA: TGTGCCAGCAGCACTAGCTCGAGCGGGGGGGCCCTCGAGCAGTTCTTC. The chain recombines TRBV7-2 with TRBJ2-1, with 10 bases identical to TRBD2. Germline CDR1 is SGHTA and CDR2 is FQGNSA. The CDR3 consists of 16 residues. V lost 5 bases, J lost 10 bases, and 14 bases stayed unmatched.

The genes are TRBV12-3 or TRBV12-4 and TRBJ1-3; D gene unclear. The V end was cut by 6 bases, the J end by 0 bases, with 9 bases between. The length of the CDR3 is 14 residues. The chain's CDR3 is CASSSTVSGNTIYF. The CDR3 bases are TGTGCCAGCAGCTCAACAGTCTCTGGAAACACCATATATTTT.

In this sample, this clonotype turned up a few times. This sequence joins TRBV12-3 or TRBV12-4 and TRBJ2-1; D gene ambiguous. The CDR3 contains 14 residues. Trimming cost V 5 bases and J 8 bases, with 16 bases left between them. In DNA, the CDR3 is TGTGCCAGCAGTGCCGGGCTTCTCGGCGATGAGCAGTTCTTC. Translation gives CASSAGLLGDEQFF.

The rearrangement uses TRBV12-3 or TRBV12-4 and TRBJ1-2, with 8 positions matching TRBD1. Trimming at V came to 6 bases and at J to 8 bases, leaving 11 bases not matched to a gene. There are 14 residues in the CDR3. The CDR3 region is CASSPTQGARGYTF. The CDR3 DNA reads TGTGCCAGCAGCCCTACCCAGGGGGCGCGGGGCTACACCTTC.

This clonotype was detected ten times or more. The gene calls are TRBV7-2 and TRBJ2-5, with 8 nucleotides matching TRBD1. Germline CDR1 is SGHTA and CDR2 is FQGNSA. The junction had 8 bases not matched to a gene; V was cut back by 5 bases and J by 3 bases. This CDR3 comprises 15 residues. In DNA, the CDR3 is TGTGCCAGCAGCCCAGGACAGGGTGTTAAAGAGACCCAGTACTTC. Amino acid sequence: CASSPGQGVKETQYF.

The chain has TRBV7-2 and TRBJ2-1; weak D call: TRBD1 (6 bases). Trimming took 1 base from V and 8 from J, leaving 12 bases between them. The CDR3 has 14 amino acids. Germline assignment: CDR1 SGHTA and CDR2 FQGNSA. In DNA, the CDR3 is TGTGCCAGCAGCTTAGTGGGGGCCGGGGATGAGCAGTTCTTC. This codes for CASSLVGAGDEQFF.

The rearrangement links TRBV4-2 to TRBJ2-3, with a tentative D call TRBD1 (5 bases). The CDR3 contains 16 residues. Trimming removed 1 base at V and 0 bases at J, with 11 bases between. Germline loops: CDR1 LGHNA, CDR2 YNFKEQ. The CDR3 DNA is TGTGCCAGCAGCCAAGTACAGGCGTCAAGCACAGATACGCAGTATTTT. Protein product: CASSQVQASSTDTQYF.

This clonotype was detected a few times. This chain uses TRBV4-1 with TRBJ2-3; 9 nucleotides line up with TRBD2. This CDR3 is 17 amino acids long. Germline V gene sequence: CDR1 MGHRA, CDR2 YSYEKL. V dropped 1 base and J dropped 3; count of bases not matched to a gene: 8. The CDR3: CASSQVPAGGWTDTQYF. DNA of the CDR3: TGCGCCAGCAGCCAAGTCCCAGCGGGGGGCTGGACAGATACGCAGTATTTT.

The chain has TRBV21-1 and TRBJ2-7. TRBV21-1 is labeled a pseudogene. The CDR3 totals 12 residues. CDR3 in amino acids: CASSKVHYEQYF. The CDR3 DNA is TGTGCCAGCAGCAAAGTTCACTACGAGCAGTACTTC.

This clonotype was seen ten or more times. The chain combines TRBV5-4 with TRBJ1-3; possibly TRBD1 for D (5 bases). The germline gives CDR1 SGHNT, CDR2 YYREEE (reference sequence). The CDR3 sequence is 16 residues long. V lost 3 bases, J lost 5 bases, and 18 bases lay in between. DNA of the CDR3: TGTGCCAGCAGCTACCCCAACGGGGGTGCCCGAAACACCATATATTTT. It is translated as CASSYPNGGARNTIYF.

The CDR3 nucleotides read TGTGCCAGCAGCTTAGTGGGGCTAGCGGGATCTAGCACAGATACGCAGTATTTT. Translation: CASSLVGLAGSSTDTQYF. V and J are TRBV11-2 and TRBJ2-3; 9 bases map to TRBD2. The CDR3 contains 18 residues. The V and J ends lost 1 base and 0 bases, in that order; junction bases with no gene match: 8. The V gene's germline CDR1 is SGHAT and CDR2 FQNNGV.

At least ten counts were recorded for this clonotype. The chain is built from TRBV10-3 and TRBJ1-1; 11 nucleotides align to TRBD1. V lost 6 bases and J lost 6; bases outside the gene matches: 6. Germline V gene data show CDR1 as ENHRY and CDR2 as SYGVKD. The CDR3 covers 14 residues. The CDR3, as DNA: TGTGCCATCAGAAGGGACAGGGGGGAACCTGAAGCTTTCTTT. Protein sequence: CAIRRDRGEPEAFF.

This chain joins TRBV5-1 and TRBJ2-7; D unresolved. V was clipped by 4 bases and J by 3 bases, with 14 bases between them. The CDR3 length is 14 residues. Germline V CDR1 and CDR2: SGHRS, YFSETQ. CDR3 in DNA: TGCGCCAGCAGCGCTAGAATTCCAAGCTACGAGCAGTACTTC. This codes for CASSARIPSYEQYF.

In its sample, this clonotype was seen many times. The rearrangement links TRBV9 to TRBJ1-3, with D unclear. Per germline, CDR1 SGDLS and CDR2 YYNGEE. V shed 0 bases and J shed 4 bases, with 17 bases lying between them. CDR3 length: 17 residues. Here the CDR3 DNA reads TGTGCCAGCAGCGTAGATGGAGTGACTATTGGCGGAAACACCATATATTTT. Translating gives CASSVDGVTIGGNTIYF.

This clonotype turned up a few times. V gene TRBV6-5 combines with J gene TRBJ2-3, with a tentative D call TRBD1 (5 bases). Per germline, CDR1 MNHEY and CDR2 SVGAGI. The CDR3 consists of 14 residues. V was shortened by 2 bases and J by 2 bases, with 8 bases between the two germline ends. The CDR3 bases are TGTGCCAGCAGTTACGAGGACAACACAGATACGCAGTATTTT. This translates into CASSYEDNTDTQYF.

CDR3: CASSHTLNEQFF. The CDR3 DNA reads TGTGCCAGCAGCCACACCTTAAATGAGCAGTTCTTC. The rearrangement joins TRBV11-3 to TRBJ2-1; unclear D gene. CDR1 is SGHNT and CDR2 is YENEEA in the germline V gene. Between the trimmed V and J ends, which lost 5 bases and 7 bases, there was a span of 9 bases. The CDR3 covers 12 residues.

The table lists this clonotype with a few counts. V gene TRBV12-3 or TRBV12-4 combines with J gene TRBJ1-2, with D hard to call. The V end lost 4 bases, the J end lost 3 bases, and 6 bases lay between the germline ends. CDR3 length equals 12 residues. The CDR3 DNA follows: TGTGCCAGCAGTTCCCAGGACTATGGCTACACCTTC. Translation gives CASSSQDYGYTF.

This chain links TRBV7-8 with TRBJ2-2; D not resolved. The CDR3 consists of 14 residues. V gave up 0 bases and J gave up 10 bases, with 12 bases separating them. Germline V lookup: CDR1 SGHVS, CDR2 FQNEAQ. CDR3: CASSLARQAVELFF. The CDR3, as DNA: TGTGCCAGCAGCTTAGCGCGGCAGGCCGTGGAGCTGTTTTTT.

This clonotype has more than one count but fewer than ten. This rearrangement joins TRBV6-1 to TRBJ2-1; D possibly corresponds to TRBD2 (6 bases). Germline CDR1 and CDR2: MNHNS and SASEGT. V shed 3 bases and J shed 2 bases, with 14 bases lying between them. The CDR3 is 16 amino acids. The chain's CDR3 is CASSDSGVVPYNEQFF. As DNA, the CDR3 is TGTGCCAGCAGTGATTCGGGAGTAGTTCCCTACAATGAGCAGTTCTTC.

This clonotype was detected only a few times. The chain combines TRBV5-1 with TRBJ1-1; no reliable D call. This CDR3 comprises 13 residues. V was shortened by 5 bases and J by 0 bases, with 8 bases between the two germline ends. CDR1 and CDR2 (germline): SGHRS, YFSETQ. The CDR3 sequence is CASSTEMNTEAFF. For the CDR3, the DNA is TGCGCCAGCAGTACAGAGATGAACACTGAAGCTTTCTTT. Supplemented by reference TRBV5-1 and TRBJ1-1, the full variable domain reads KAGVTQTPRYLIKTRGQQVTLSCSPISGHRSVSWYQQTPGQGLQFLFEYFSETQRNKGNFPGRFSGRQFSNSRSEMNVSTLELGDSALYLCASSTEMNTEAFFGQGTRLTVV.

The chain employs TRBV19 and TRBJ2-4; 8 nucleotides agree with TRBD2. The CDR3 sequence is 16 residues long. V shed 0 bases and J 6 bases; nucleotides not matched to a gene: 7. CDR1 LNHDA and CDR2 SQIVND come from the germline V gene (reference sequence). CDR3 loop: CASSIDVPGLGNIQYF. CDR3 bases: TGTGCCAGTAGTATAGATGTACCGGGACTAGGAAACATTCAGTACTTC.

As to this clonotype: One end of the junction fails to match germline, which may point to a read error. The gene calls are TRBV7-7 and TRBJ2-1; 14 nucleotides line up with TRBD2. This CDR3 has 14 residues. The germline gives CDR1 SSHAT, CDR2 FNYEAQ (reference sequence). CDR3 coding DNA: TGTGCTAGCAGCCGGACTAGCGGGGGGAGTGAGCAGTTCTTC. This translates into CASSRTSGGSEQFF.

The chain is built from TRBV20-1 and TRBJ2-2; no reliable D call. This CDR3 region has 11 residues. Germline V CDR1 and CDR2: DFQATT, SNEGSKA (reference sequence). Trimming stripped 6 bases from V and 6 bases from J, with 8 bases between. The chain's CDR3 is CSAAGPGELFF. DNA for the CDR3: TGCAGTGCCGCTGGACCCGGGGAGCTGTTTTTT.

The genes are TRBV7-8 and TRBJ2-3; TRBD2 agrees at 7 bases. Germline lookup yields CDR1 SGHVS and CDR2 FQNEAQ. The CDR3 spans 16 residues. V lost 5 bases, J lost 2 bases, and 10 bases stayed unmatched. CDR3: CASSHRRDYVTDTQYF. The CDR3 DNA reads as TGTGCCAGCAGCCACCGCAGGGACTATGTCACAGATACGCAGTATTTT.

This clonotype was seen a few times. The CDR3 here is CASSLLGQGYNEQFF. CDR3 in DNA: TGTGCCAGCAGTTTACTGGGACAGGGGTACAATGAGCAGTTCTTC. The genes are TRBV12-3 or TRBV12-4 and TRBJ2-1, with 10 bases identical to TRBD1. The length of the CDR3 is 15 residues. V lost 2 bases to trimming and J lost 4 bases; unmatched junction nucleotides: 2.

The CDR3 DNA sequence: TGCAGTGCTACCCCTAGCGGGGTCCAAGAGACCCAGTACTTC. Amino acids: CSATPSGVQETQYF. The chain carries TRBV20-1 and TRBJ2-5, with 9 bases lining up with TRBD2. The germline CDR1 and CDR2 sequences are DFQATT and SNEGSKA (reference sequence). The V segment lost 4 bases and the J segment 1 base; nucleotides outside the gene matches: 4. The CDR3 totals 14 residues.